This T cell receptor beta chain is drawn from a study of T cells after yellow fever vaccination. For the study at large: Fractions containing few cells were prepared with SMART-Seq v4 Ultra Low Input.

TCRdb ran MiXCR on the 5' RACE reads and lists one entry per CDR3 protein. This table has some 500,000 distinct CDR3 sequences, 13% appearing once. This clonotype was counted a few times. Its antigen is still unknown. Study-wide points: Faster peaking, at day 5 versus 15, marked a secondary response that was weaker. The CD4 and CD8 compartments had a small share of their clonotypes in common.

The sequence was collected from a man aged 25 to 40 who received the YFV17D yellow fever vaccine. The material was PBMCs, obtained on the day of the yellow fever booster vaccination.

Here the CDR3 reads CASTIISGQETQYF. CDR3 nucleotide sequence: TGTGCCAGCACCATCATTAGCGGTCAAGAGACCCAGTACTTC. The chain is built from TRBV3-1 and TRBJ2-5, with a tentative D call TRBD2 (6 bases). The germline V and J ends were trimmed by 7 bases and 2 bases, with 14 bases remaining between them. This CDR3 is 14 amino acids long. Germline V gene sequence: CDR1 LGHDT, CDR2 YNNKEL (reference sequence).